What follows is one TCR beta chain and its context. These data come from a study of T cell responses to AZD1222 COVID-19 vaccine. Deletions cut 3 bases from V and 0 bases from J, with 8 bases between. CDR1 is SGHTA, CDR2 FQGTGA, per germline. This CDR3 has 15 amino acids. Some clones are missing from TCRdb's copy, which holds only in-frame ones; the method was immunoSEQ multiplex PCR. The sample holds about 140,000 clones, about 94% seen once. This receptor was identified in an adult who received the AZD1222 COVID-19 vaccine. The V gene is TRBV7-3, the J gene TRBJ2-2, with D perhaps TRBD1 or TRBD2 (5 bases each). Sequenced material: peripheral blood, taken 28 days after the second AZD1222 dose. Written as DNA, the CDR3 is TGTGCCAGCAGCTTGGGACCCCCGAACACCGGGGAGCTGTTTTTT. It translates to CASSLGPPNTGELFF.